The rows below give T cell receptor beta chains drawn from one sample of a study of blood T cell repertoires in COVID-19. TCRdb keeps only in-frame clones here, not all; method: immunoSEQ multiplex PCR. This table has 200,000 to 250,000 clones, more than 75% appearing once. The sample consisted of PBMCs or T cells enriched from blood (not recorded which). The receptors stem from a woman in her thirties or forties with acute COVID-19. CDR3s leave out the opening cysteine and the closing phenylalanine or tryptophan. Fields, in order: V gene, J gene, CDR3 protein.

TRBV5-1	TRBJ1-1	ASSYGQGAVTEAF
TRBV7-3	TRBJ2-3	ASKPAGHNTDTQY
TRBV27	TRBJ1-6	ASSPTGTGNSPLH
TRBV28	TRBJ1-4	ASSSQGATNEKLF
TRBV2	TRBJ2-3	ASTRDRGFGDTQY
TRBV7-9	TRBJ2-5	ASSLQGEETQY
TRBV6-2/TRBV6-3	TRBJ2-5	ASNPLAAFGGRARETQY
TRBV6-5	TRBJ2-7	ASSRRDGGGEQY
TRBV11-2	TRBJ1-1	ASSLDSFEAF
TRBV28	TRBJ1-3	ASSFGGAGNTIY
TRBV29-1	TRBJ2-5	SVEGAQTQY
TRBV9	TRBJ2-7	ASSLSTSGYEQY
TRBV30	TRBJ1-6	AWTLSNSPLH
TRBV9	TRBJ2-1	ASSVEGGANEQF
TRBV15	TRBJ1-4	ATSRDRGVNEKLF
TRBV11-2	TRBJ1-3	ASSSTTGGGNTIY
TRBV28	TRBJ2-7	ASSVQGAPYEQY
TRBV27	TRBJ2-7	ASGSGGTFYEQY
TRBV27	TRBJ1-1	ASSPRGGRGTEAF
TRBV19	TRBJ1-3	ASLSGRWGGNTIY
TRBV28	TRBJ2-5	ASTSGARGTQY
TRBV2	TRBJ1-5	ASSGAGWGQPQH
TRBV11-1	TRBJ2-5	ASSGQPQETQY
TRBV5-1	TRBJ1-2	ASSLGQGRSLVGDGYT
TRBV19	TRBJ1-6	ASSFMGGNNSPLH
TRBV6-5	TRBJ2-7	ASSTGTGWGEQY